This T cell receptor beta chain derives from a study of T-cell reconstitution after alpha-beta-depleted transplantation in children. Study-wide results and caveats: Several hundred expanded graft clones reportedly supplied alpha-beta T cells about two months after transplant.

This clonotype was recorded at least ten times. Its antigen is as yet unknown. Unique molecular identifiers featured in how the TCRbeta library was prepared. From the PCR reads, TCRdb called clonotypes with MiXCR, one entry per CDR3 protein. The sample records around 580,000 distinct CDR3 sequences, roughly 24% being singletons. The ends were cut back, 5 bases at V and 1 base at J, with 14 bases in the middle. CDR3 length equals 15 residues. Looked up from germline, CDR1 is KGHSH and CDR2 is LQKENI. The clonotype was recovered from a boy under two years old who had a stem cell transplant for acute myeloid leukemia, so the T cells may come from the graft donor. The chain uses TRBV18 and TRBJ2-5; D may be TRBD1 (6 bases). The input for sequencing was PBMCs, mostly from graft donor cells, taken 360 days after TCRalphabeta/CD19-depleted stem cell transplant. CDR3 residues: CASSSYRDTQETQYF. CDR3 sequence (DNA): TGTGCCAGCTCATCATACCGGGACACCCAAGAGACCCAGTACTTC.